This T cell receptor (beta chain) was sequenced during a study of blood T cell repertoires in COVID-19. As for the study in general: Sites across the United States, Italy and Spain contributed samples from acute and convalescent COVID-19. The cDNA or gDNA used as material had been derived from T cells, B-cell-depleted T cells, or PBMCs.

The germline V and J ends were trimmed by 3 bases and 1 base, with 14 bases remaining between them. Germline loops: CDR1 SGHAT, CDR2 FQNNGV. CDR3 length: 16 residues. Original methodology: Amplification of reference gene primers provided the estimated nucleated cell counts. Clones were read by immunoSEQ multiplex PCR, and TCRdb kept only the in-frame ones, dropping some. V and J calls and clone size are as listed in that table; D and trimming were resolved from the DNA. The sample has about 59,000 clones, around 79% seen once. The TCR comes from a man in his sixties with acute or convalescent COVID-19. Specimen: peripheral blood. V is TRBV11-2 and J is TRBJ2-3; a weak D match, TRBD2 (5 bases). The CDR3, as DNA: TGTGCCAGCAGCTTCGGACTCCGAGGAGGCACAGATACGCAGTATTTT. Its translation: CASSFGLRGGTDTQYF.